This T cell receptor (beta chain) is from a study of long-term antiretroviral therapy in people with HIV. They ran version v3.0 of the immunoSEQ assay at survey level. This table comes from immunoSEQ multiplex PCR, and its TCRdb copy is limited to in-frame clones, with some not included. The sample shows some 8,900 clones, 70% to 75% of them seen only once. V lost 6 bases and J 0 bases, leaving 16 bases between the germline ends. The length of the CDR3 is 16 residues. CDR1 and CDR2 from the germline V gene are SGHKS and YYEKEE (reference sequence). This material consisted of unsorted PBMCs, taken 1.8 years before starting antiretroviral therapy. The chain is built from TRBV5-5 and TRBJ1-3, with a possible D match to TRBD1 (6 bases). The TCR was taken from a man aged 35-49 years with HIV. The DNA of the CDR3 is TGTGCCAGCATCCCCACTGGGGGCGCCTCTGGAAACACCATATATTTT. Its protein is CASIPTGGASGNTIYF.